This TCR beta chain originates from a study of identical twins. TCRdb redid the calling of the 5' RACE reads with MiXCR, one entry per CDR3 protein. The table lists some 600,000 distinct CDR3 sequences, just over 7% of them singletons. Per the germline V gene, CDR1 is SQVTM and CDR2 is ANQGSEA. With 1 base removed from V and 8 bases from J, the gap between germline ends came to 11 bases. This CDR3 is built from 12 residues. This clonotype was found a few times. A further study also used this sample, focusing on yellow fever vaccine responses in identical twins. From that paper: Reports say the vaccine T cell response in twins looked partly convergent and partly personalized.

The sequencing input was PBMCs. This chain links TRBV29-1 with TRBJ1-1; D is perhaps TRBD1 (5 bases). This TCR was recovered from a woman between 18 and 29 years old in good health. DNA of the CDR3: TGCAGCGTTGAAGTCTGGGGACTAGAAGCTTTCTTT. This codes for CSVEVWGLEAFF.